One sample yielded the 15 T cell receptor beta chains listed below, sequenced in a study of CD8 T cells in ankylosing spondylitis. TCRdb reanalysed the 5' RACE reads using MiXCR and keeps one entry per CDR3 protein. Here the sample spans hundreds of thousands of distinct CDR3 sequences, about a quarter being singletons. Sequenced sample: blood, either unsorted or a sorted T cell fraction (not recorded which). The receptors originated from a male donor with ankylosing spondylitis or in good health (not recorded which).

The chain carries TRBV29-1 and TRBJ1-1; D call uncertain. Between the trimmed V and J ends, which lost 5 bases and 0 bases, there was a span of 7 bases. Germline V gives CDR1 SQVTM, CDR2 ANQGSEA. This CDR3 region has 12 residues. The CDR3 sequence: CSVRDVNTEAFF. The CDR3 nucleotides are TGCAGCGTTCGAGACGTGAACACTGAAGCTTTCTTT. The full variable domain, with the rest looked up from reference TRBV29-1 and TRBJ1-1, is SAVISQKPSRDICQRGTSLTIQCQVDSQVTMMFWYRQQPGQSLTLIATANQGSEATYESGFVIDKFPISRPNLTFSTLTVSNMSPEDSSIYLCSVRDVNTEAFFGQGTRLTVV.

This clonotype was observed at least ten times. V gene TRBV7-8 combines with J gene TRBJ2-1; maybe TRBD2 (5 bases). V gave up 1 base and J gave up 2 bases, with 12 bases separating them. This CDR3 spans 16 amino acids. Per the germline V gene, CDR1 is SGHVS and CDR2 is FQNEAQ. In nucleotides, the CDR3 is TGTGCCAGCAGCTTAGGATCCGGGATGGCCTACAATGAGCAGTTCTTC. It translates to CASSLGSGMAYNEQFF.

This clonotype was picked up many times. The CDR3 DNA follows: TGTGCCAGCAGTTTGACAGACTATGCCGGGGAGCTGTTTTTT. Translated: CASSLTDYAGELFF. The chain carries TRBV6-5 and TRBJ2-2; TRBD1 or TRBD2 may be the D gene (5 bases each). V lost 4 bases and J lost 6, with 12 bases in between. The length of the CDR3 is 14 residues. The germline CDR1 and CDR2 sequences are MNHEY and SVGAGI.

This clonotype was detected ten times or more. The DNA of the CDR3 is TGTGCCAGCAGCTCCGGGATCTCCTACAATGAGCAGTTCTTC. The encoded protein is CASSSGISYNEQFF. V and J are TRBV7-6 and TRBJ2-1, with a possible D match to TRBD2 (5 bases). CDR3 size: 14 residues. Per germline, CDR1 SGHVS and CDR2 FNYEAQ. Trimming removed 4 bases at V and 0 bases at J, with 7 bases between.

The chain links TRBV20-1 to TRBJ2-1, with 8 bases fitting TRBD2. CDR1 DFQATT and CDR2 SNEGSKA come from the germline V gene (reference sequence). CDR3 length equals 15 residues. J was trimmed by 9 bases and V by 4 bases; bases with no gene match: 14. The CDR3 loop reads CSATLAGKRKSEQFF. The CDR3 coding sequence is TGCAGTGCTACCTTAGCGGGAAAACGTAAAAGTGAGCAGTTCTTC.

The CDR3 DNA follows: TGCAGCGTTGAGGAAAATACCTACGAGCAGTACTTC. This sequence encodes CSVEENTYEQYF. The chain links TRBV29-1 to TRBJ2-7; D gene ambiguous. V lost 3 bases to trimming and J lost 2 bases, with 8 bases between them. Per the germline V gene, CDR1 is SQVTM and CDR2 is ANQGSEA. The CDR3 is 12 amino acids.

The chain joins TRBV29-1 to TRBJ1-4, with D possibly matching TRBD1 (5 bases). Per germline, CDR1 SQVTM and CDR2 ANQGSEA. V was pared by 5 bases and J by 6 bases, with 16 bases between. This CDR3 has 14 amino acids. CDR3 sequence (DNA): TGCAGCGTTTCTGTTGGGGCGTTTGATGAAAAACTGTTTTTT. The encoded protein is CSVSVGAFDEKLFF.

This clonotype was found many times. The junction departs from germline at one end; a sequencing error may be responsible. The CDR3 bases are TGTGTCAGCAGCTTAGAAAGGGACTACGAGCAGTACTTC. This translates into CVSSLERDYEQYF. V and J are TRBV7-8 and TRBJ2-7; D is undetermined. The CDR3 runs 13 residues. Germline V lookup: CDR1 SGHVS, CDR2 FQNEAQ.

This clonotype was detected only a few times. This chain joins TRBV12-3 or TRBV12-4 and TRBJ2-1, with 10 bases that match TRBD2. This CDR3 has 18 amino acids. V dropped 5 bases and J dropped 2; count of bases not matched to a gene: 12. Written as DNA, the CDR3 is TGTGCCAGCAGTCCCAGCGGGAGGGCCACCCCAGCCTACAATGAGCAGTTCTTC. It encodes CASSPSGRATPAYNEQFF.

This clonotype was observed a few times. This CDR3 is CASSREAGGAYEQYF. In DNA form, the CDR3 reads TGTGCCAGCTCCCGAGAAGCGGGAGGGGCATACGAGCAGTACTTC. V is TRBV18 and J is TRBJ2-7; 10 nucleotides align to TRBD2. With V trimmed by 6 bases and J by 4 bases, 9 bases remained unmatched. Germline V lookup: CDR1 KGHSH, CDR2 LQKENI. The CDR3 is 15 residues long.

Of note for this clonotype: One end of the junction does not line up with germline, which may come from a read error. The gene calls are TRBV7-7 and TRBJ2-5; 10 nucleotides line up with TRBD2. This CDR3 comprises 15 residues. In germline, CDR1 is SSHAT, CDR2 FNYEAQ (reference sequence). The DNA of the CDR3 is TGTGCTAGCAGCTTAGCAGCGGGAGGGCCAGAGACCCAGTACTTC. Translating gives CASSLAAGGPETQYF.

The sample holds many counts of this clonotype. The V gene is TRBV4-3, the J gene TRBJ2-5, with 7 bases lining up with TRBD2. The V and J ends lost 3 bases and 5 bases, in that order; junction bases with no gene match: 6. The V gene's germline CDR1 is LGHNA and CDR2 YSLEER. The CDR3 has 14 amino acids. The CDR3 DNA follows: TGCGCCAGCAGCCAGGGAGGGTCAGCGGAGACCCAGTACTTC. As protein: CASSQGGSAETQYF.

V is TRBV12-3 or TRBV12-4 and J is TRBJ1-1, with D unclear. Between the trimmed V and J ends, which lost 3 bases and 1 base, there was a span of 9 bases. The CDR3 runs 14 residues. This chain's CDR3 is CASSLHQGNTEAFF. DNA of the CDR3: TGTGCCAGCAGTTTGCACCAAGGGAACACTGAAGCTTTCTTT.

In this sample, this clonotype turned up a few times. V and J are TRBV2 and TRBJ2-3, with TRBD2 matching 15 bases. Germline V gene data show CDR1 as SNHLY and CDR2 as FYNNEI. Unmatched junction bases numbered 7, after V lost 6 bases and J lost 6 bases. The CDR3 covers 16 residues. CDR3 residues: CASSPGLAGGGDTQYF. CDR3 sequence (DNA): TGTGCCAGCAGCCCCGGACTAGCGGGAGGGGGGGATACGCAGTATTTT.

This chain uses TRBV20-1 with TRBJ1-2; the match to TRBD1 covers 7 bases. The trim removed 1 base at V and 3 bases at J, leaving 5 bases unmatched. The CDR3 contains 14 residues. Germline CDR1 DFQATT, CDR2 SNEGSKA (reference sequence). CDR3: CSARVPGTDYGYTF. The CDR3 DNA follows: TGCAGTGCTAGAGTCCCCGGGACAGACTATGGCTACACCTTC.